These T cell receptor beta chains were read from a single sample in a study of CD8+ T cells in alopecia areata. Assay: immunoSEQ multiplex PCR; the TCRdb copy retains only in-frame clones and omits some. Here the sample spans approximately 200,000 clones, 58% being singletons. The material sequenced was CD4+ T cells sorted from blood, taken at week 24, from a patient treated with tofacitinib. The receptors were gathered from a human donor with alopecia areata. The CDR3 runs from the conserved cysteine through the conserved F or W. A D gene is named only where the DNA matches it firmly. For some rows the clone size is stated as once, few or many, or as a class when expanded; others skip it.

NA	TRBV29-1	NA	TRBJ1-4	CSVKRRGPNEKLFF	TGCAGCGTTAAAAGGCGAGGTCCTAATGAAAAACTGTTTTTT
TRBD2	TRBV9	NA	TRBJ2-3	CASSVEGLASYF	TGTGCCAGCAGCGTAGAAGGACTAGCCTCCTATTTT
NA	TRBV7-7	NA	TRBJ2-1	CASSLDLSGRQFF	TGTGCCAGCAGCTTGGATTTGTCCGGACGGCAGTTCTTC
NA	TRBV6-5	NA	TRBJ2-1	CASSYGVLLYNEQFF	TGTGCCAGCAGTTACGGAGTTCTACTTTACAATGAGCAGTTCTTC
NA	TRBV29-1	NA	TRBJ2-5	CSVEDYTGQETQYF	TGCAGCGTTGAAGATTACACGGGCCAAGAGACCCAGTACTTC
NA	TRBV7-8	few	TRBJ2-2	CASSLGTSPGELFF	TGTGCCAGCAGCTTAGGAACTAGCCCCGGGGAGCTGTTTTTT
NA	TRBV7-3	NA	TRBJ1-2	CASRETPGYGYTF	TGTGCCAGCAGAGAAACACCGGGGTATGGCTACACCTTC
NA	TRBV18	NA	TRBJ1-1	CASSPQGNTEAFF	TGTGCCAGCTCACCACAGGGGAACACTGAAGCTTTCTTT
TRBD2	TRBV18	few	TRBJ2-4	CASSPLALADSAKNIQYF	TGTGCCAGCTCACCACTGGCTCTAGCGGATTCAGCCAAAAACATTCAGTACTTC
TRBD2	TRBV2	NA	TRBJ2-1	CASRLGGNEQFF	TGTGCCAGCAGGTTGGGGGGGAATGAGCAGTTCTTC
NA	TRBV7-3	NA	TRBJ2-6	CASSLSRSSGANVLTF	TGTGCCAGCAGCTTAAGTCGCAGCTCTGGGGCCAACGTCCTGACTTTC
NA	TRBV29-1	few	TRBJ2-5	CSVDLGRQETQYF	TGCAGCGTTGATCTTGGCAGGCAAGAGACCCAGTACTTC
TRBD1	TRBV5-1	NA	TRBJ2-2	CASSPGQTNTGELFF	TGCGCCAGCAGCCCGGGACAGACTAACACCGGGGAGCTGTTTTTT
TRBD2	TRBV4-3	NA	TRBJ2-7	CASSQDFPREGGEQYF	TGCGCCAGCAGCCAAGATTTCCCGCGGGAGGGGGGGGAGCAGTACTTC
NA	TRBV4-3	NA	TRBJ2-5	CASSQGGGETQYF	TGCGCCAGCAGCCAAGGAGGGGGTGAGACCCAGTACTTC
NA	TRBV9	NA	TRBJ2-5	CASSAREETQYF	TGTGCCAGCAGCGCCAGAGAAGAGACCCAGTACTTC
NA	TRBV5-1	few	TRBJ2-5	CASSLGLQETQYF	TGCGCCAGCAGCTTGGGACTGCAAGAGACCCAGTACTTC
NA	TRBV29-1	NA	TRBJ1-1	CSVRQGETEAFF	TGCAGCGTTCGGCAGGGTGAAACTGAAGCTTTCTTT
TRBD2	TRBV25-1	NA	TRBJ2-2	CASSGREDVGELFF	TGTGCCAGCAGTGGTCGGGAGGACGTCGGGGAGCTGTTTTTT
TRBD1	TRBV2	NA	TRBJ1-2	CASSYTGGNGYTF	TGTGCCAGCAGCTACACAGGGGGAAATGGCTACACCTTC
NA	TRBV6-5	NA	TRBJ1-5	CASREAGENQPQHF	TGTGCCAGCAGGGAGGCGGGGGAGAATCAGCCCCAGCATTTT
TRBD2	TRBV27	NA	TRBJ2-5	CASSLEREGGETQYF	TGTGCCAGCAGTTTAGAGCGGGAGGGAGGAGAGACCCAGTACTTC
NA	TRBV11-1	NA	TRBJ2-5	CASSHEHGAQYF	TGTGCCAGCAGCCATGAACACGGGGCCCAGTACTTC
NA	TRBV7-2	NA	TRBJ2-5	CASSLVTGQETQYF	TGTGCCAGCAGCTTGGTTACCGGCCAAGAGACCCAGTACTTC
NA	TRBV6-1	few	TRBJ2-5	CASTEILRDRRYF	TGTGCCAGCACTGAGATCCTCCGGGACCGCCGGTACTTC
NA	TRBV14	NA	TRBJ1-5	CASSRWGTYSNQPQHF	TGTGCCAGCAGCCGGTGGGGTACGTATAGCAATCAGCCCCAGCATTTT
TRBD2	TRBV7-3	few	TRBJ2-3	CASSSTRGTSGRGDTQYF	TGTGCCAGCAGCAGCACAAGGGGAACTAGCGGGAGGGGCGATACGCAGTATTTT